This T cell receptor (beta chain) was captured in a study of cytomegalovirus exposure and HLA in healthy donors listed by TCRdb under 2017. A note on the overall study: According to an earlier analysis of 550 to 700 of the donors, 150 million to 200 million T cells yielded 90 million to 140 million unique TCR beta sequences and about 300 Gb of sequence data. An earlier analysis of around 580 of the donors used high-throughput TCR beta sequencing to judge whether each TCR beta V gene segment behaved as functional or pseudogenic. All discovery cohort repertoires had been generated on a single sequencing platform. HLA typing included class I and class II loci at four-digit resolution. The study used immunosequencing to profile the T cell repertoires of some 600 subjects and linked those repertoires to cytomegalovirus serostatus. Roughly 5 DR-DQ haplotypes were handled as single units for association and clustering, since linkage in the cohort was strong. A later genetic analysis took genome-wide SNP genotypes for about three fifths of the roughly 700 donors and used that subset as a discovery cohort. Among about 370 genotyped donors of the cohort, an average of around 220,000 unique TCR beta nucleotide sequences was sequenced per donor, of which about 19% were non-productive. Typing coverage varied by locus: roughly 620-640 donors for A, B, C, DRB1 and DQB1; approximately 500 for DQA1; more than 600 for DPA1; fewer than 480 for DPB1. Donor age, sex, ethnicity and CMV serostatus were compiled alongside the repertoire data. Approximately 330 gigabases of sequencing data and around 85 million unique TCR sequences made up an early release that covered approximately 650 HLA-typed donors. Among the roughly 370 genotyped donors, about 85% belonged to the genetic ancestry cluster associated with self-reported Caucasian donors. A separate validation cohort of approximately 130 different subjects was used in addition to the 666-subject first cohort. The study combined high-throughput TCR immunosequencing, statistical association of individual TCRs with disease status, and machine learning to predict cytomegalovirus infection status. The study aimed to test whether cataloging public T cell receptors could reveal signatures of past pathogen exposure. In a later analysis, previously published TCR beta repertoires from roughly 710 donors were re-analyzed and high-resolution HLA genotyping was added so that TCR occurrence patterns could be studied. Rather than using new phenotypic data, the later analysis identified candidate immune exposures from TCR beta sequences and from how often those sequences occurred across donors. Study-wide conclusions, independent of this receptor: When HLA alleles, especially DR and DQ, strongly co-occurred, attributing TCR associations to individual alleles was difficult. In a later analysis, TCR association rates were found to vary across HLA loci, with the most associated TCRs seen for DRB1 alleles and the fewest for HLA-C alleles. This cohort had only TCR beta chains sequenced, and the lack of alpha or paired-chain data limited which features could be detected. A further reported finding was that TCR beta sequences accurately predicted the HLA-A and HLA-B alleles for most subjects in the first cohort. In a later genetic analysis, fewer N-insertions in productive TCRs were reported among donors in an Asian-associated ancestry cluster than the roughly 700-donor mean. A cluster of highly shared sequence variants was judged likely to be a technical artifact of the sequencing pipeline. In vitro tests confirmed that a few of the cytomegalovirus-associated TCR beta chains recognize cytomegalovirus antigens. Compared with equally common non-associated chains, HLA-associated TCR beta chains in a later analysis were more clonally expanded and had lower generation probabilities. The presence/absence analyses assumed that sequencing depth was roughly uniform across donors, and that assumption may not be true. It was suggested by the authors that the approach could potentially be generalized to other disease states and immunological phenotypes. At a false discovery rate of 0.05, a later analysis linked 15,000 to 20,000 TCR beta sequences to specific HLA alleles. In both the original and validation cohorts, the classifier was reported to diagnose cytomegalovirus status with high specificity and sensitivity. Most TCR sequences were seen in very few donors, while some public TCRs were found in many individuals. Some IMGT-functional V segments, including TRBV6-2 and TRBV6-3, could not be told apart with the 87-base-pair reads, so those segments were excluded. An earlier analysis of 587 of the donors showed that most TCR beta V segments appeared in productive rearrangements either about 87% or about 30% of the time, which broadly matched IMGT annotations. Because some donors lacked HLA typing at each locus, the association tests relied only on the typed subset. For the cohort, immune exposure information was limited to CMV serostatus. The study gave a list of some 150 TCR beta chains associated with cytomegalovirus. A later analysis found that most CMV-associated TCR beta chains appeared HLA-restricted, with HLA associations seemingly driven largely by CMV exposure. Because counts were too low, seventeen rarely observed V segments, including chromosome 9 orphons, were left out of the earlier analysis of some 600 of the donors. Several of the top co-occurrence clusters appeared to be linked to parvovirus B19, influenza, CMV and Epstein-Barr virus, according to a later analysis. Linkage disequilibrium might explain the correlated functional status among segregating V segments, but an unknown experimental factor could not be ruled out. V-gene and J-gene trimming of TCR beta chains was associated with a missense DCLRE1C variant in a later genetic analysis, and the association was replicated in an independent cohort.

Trimming accounts for 6 bases at V and 0 bases at J, while the number of junction bases matched to no gene is 4. The CDR3 starts with the cysteine, ends with the phenylalanine, and has 14 residues. The sequence is cut down to CDR3 DNA, 42 bases in frame from base 1. In the germline V gene, CDR1 corresponds to SGDLS and CDR2 to YYNGEE. The cohort consisted of some 730 healthy bone marrow donors. All cohort members were sampled while nominally healthy, although unrecorded immune exposures were likely present. The donor tested CMV seronegative and was one of the 352 seronegative cohort members. A peripheral blood sample was collected from each donor, and TCR beta sequencing was performed on peripheral blood mononuclear cells. Genomic DNA extraction from the blood cell samples was performed with the Qiagen DNeasy Blood Extraction Kit. Library method: the immunoSEQ multiplex PCR assay. The multiplex PCR relied on a mix of 60 forward primers for TCR Vbeta segments and 13 reverse primers for TCR Jbeta segments. The CDR3 region of rearranged TCR beta genes was amplified from genomic DNA with a multiplex PCR assay. The Illumina HiSeq System was used to sequence the amplified TCR beta libraries as 87-base-pair reads. Regarding the original processing steps: In a later analysis, around 80 million unique TCR beta chains were counted across the 500 to 850 repertoires, and about 10 million of these chains were shared by at least two donors. Raw reads were error-corrected and collapsed into unique sequences by a nearest-neighbor algorithm in which closely related sequences were merged to remove PCR and sequencing errors. Alignment of CDR3 sequences to IMGT reference sequences was used to assign V, D and J gene segments. For a sequence to be retained, at least a six-nucleotide match to both a V gene segment and a J gene segment was required. Rearrangements were called productive when the CDR3 lacked stop codons and stayed in frame with V and J; all others were non-productive. Following IMGT convention, CDR3 was defined as the stretch from the second conserved V-encoded cysteine to the conserved J-encoded phenylalanine. Sequences without an unambiguous match to a single V gene segment were excluded from the earlier analysis of about 600 of the donors. An earlier analysis of 587 of the donors called V segments functional above 56.7% productive rearrangements and segregating when the between-donor standard deviation exceeded 5%. To diagnose cytomegalovirus status from the catalog of TCR beta chain sequences, a statistical classification framework was built. V and J gene assignment, in a later analysis, came from comparing TCR nucleotide sequences with IMGT/GENE-DB human TR gene sequences. Using the TCRdist pipeline, a later analysis assigned CDR3 sequences along with most-parsimonious VDJ recombination scenarios. In a later analysis, each TCR beta chain was defined by its CDR3 amino acid sequence together with its V-gene family, and reads lacking a unique V-gene family were excluded. As a way to deal with suspected cross-contamination and a sequencing artifact, a later analysis dropped roughly 600 nucleotide sequences that were highly shared and had low generation probability. In a later analysis, a clonal expansion index was calculated for each public chain from normalized within-repertoire ranks of inferred template counts. A later analysis computed generation probabilities with a VDJ recombination model fitted to out-of-frame rearrangements, and checked the results against IGoR. In a later analysis, TCR-TCR, TCR-HLA and TCR-CMV co-occurrence was scored with hypergeometric tests, and a repertoire-size bias correction was applied to TCR pairs. In a later analysis, false discovery rates were estimated by permuting HLA or CMV assignments 20 times. In a later analysis, co-occurring TCRs were grouped with DBSCAN, and TCRdist sequence similarity was added when clustering was performed within HLA-allele-positive subsets. Co-occurrence clustering excluded repertoires with fewer than 30,000 or more than 120,000 public chains, plus five with anomalous nucleotide sharing. The immuneACCESS repertoire file appears here via TCRdb, limited to in-frame rearrangements. These files lack a portion of the clones; in checked studies, under half of the deficit traces to unresolved V genes, and the cause of the others is not known. V, J and clone size were drawn from that table, and D and trimming were deduced from the DNA. This sample is represented by about 150,000 clones; 84% of them were singletons. The top ten constitute around 2% of the sample.

This clone was counted between two and nine times. Its specific antigen is unknown. One base away there is no much larger clone; base qualities are not given. The sample taken for sequencing was PBMCs. In this chain, TRBV9 is recombined with TRBJ2-7; 9 central bases correspond to TRBD2. The TCR sequence derives from a man aged 18 to 30 in good health and CMV-seronegative. The bases are TGTGCCAGCACCCGGACTAGCGACTCCTACGAGCAGTACTTC. It encodes CASTRTSDSYEQYF. With the rest looked up from the reference TRBV9 and TRBJ2-7 genes rather than sequenced, the full variable domain is DSGVTQTPKHLITATGQRVTLRCSPRSGDLSVYWYQQSLDQGLQFLIQYYNGEERAKGNILERFSAQQFPDLHSELNLSSLELGDSALYFCASTRTSDSYEQYFGPGTRLTVT.